This is a list of T cell receptor beta chains from one sample in a study of blood T cell repertoires in COVID-19. TCRdb keeps only in-frame clones here, not all; method: immunoSEQ multiplex PCR. This table holds approximately 87,000 clones, around 88% found once. The sample was peripheral blood. The receptors shown here come from a man in his sixties or seventies with active or convalescent COVID-19. Both conserved end residues are part of each CDR3. D genes are given only for firm matches. Size is omitted from some rows. Given values are once, few, many or a class for expanded clones.

NA,15,TRBJ2-3,NA,TRBV5-1,CASSLLGGVADTQYF,TGCGCCAGCAGCTTGTTAGGGGGAGTCGCAGATACGCAGTATTTT
NA,15,TRBJ2-3,NA,TRBV19,CASSIDKASTDTQYF,TGTGCCAGTAGTATAGATAAAGCTAGCACAGATACGCAGTATTTT
NA,16,TRBJ2-1,few,TRBV28,CASTTPASTEGNEQFF,TGTGCCAGCACCACCCCGGCTAGCACCGAAGGAAATGAGCAGTTCTTC
NA,16,TRBJ1-6,NA,TRBV4-2,CASSQEGSRGMTPLHF,TGTGCCAGCAGCCAAGAGGGTAGCAGGGGAATGACACCCCTCCACTTT
TRBD2,15,TRBJ2-1,NA,TRBV11-2,CASIPPAGGRNEQFF,TGTGCCAGCATCCCACCAGCGGGAGGGCGCAATGAGCAGTTCTTC
TRBD1,13,TRBJ1-2,NA,TRBV19,CASRWTGDYGYTF,TGTGCCAGTAGATGGACAGGGGACTATGGCTACACCTTC
TRBD1,13,TRBJ1-6,NA,TRBV30,CAWARQGASPLHF,TGTGCCTGGGCACGACAGGGGGCGTCACCCCTCCACTTT
TRBD1,15,TRBJ1-6,NA,TRBV9,CASSAYLARDSEIHF,TGTGCCAGCAGCGCCTATCTAGCCCGGGACAGCGAAATCCACTTT
TRBD1,14,TRBJ1-1,NA,TRBV6-4,CARGQVPVLGEAFF,TGTGCCAGGGGACAGGTGCCGGTTTTAGGTGAAGCTTTCTTT
NA,13,TRBJ2-5,NA,TRBV30,CAWRRQVQETQYF,TGTGCCTGGAGACGACAGGTCCAAGAGACCCAGTACTTC
TRBD2,15,TRBJ2-7,NA,TRBV15,CATSPRLAGSYEQYF,TGTGCCACCAGCCCCCGACTAGCGGGGTCCTACGAGCAGTACTTC
NA,18,TRBJ2-5,NA,TRBV21-1,CASSKGGLAGGFGETQYF,TGTGCCAGCAGCAAAGGGGGACTAGCGGGAGGTTTCGGGGAGACCCAGTACTTC
NA,16,TRBJ2-5,NA,TRBV19,CASSIKALEGPETQYF,TGTGCCAGTAGTATAAAGGCCCTGGAGGGTCCAGAGACCCAGTACTTC
TRBD1,17,TRBJ2-2,few,TRBV23-1,CASSQSSRGQTTGELFF,TGCGCCAGCAGTCAATCCAGCAGGGGGCAAACGACCGGGGAGCTGTTTTTT
NA,14,TRBJ2-7,once,TRBV7-2,CASRDQGSNYEQYF,TGTGCCAGCAGGGATCAGGGGTCTAACTACGAGCAGTACTTC
NA,14,TRBJ1-5,NA,TRBV5-1,CASSPGDSNQPQHF,TGCGCCAGCAGTCCGGGAGATAGCAATCAGCCCCAGCATTTT
NA,14,TRBJ2-7,NA,TRBV2,CASSESFRGSEQYF,TGTGCCAGCAGTGAAAGTTTTAGAGGGAGCGAGCAGTACTTC
NA,14,TRBJ2-5,NA,TRBV28,CASSLGGAQETQYF,TGTGCCAGCAGTTTGGGCGGGGCTCAAGAGACCCAGTACTTC
TRBD1,16,TRBJ1-6,NA,TRBV5-6,CASSLGDRGYNSPLHF,TGTGCCAGCAGCTTGGGGGACAGGGGGTATAATTCACCCCTCCACTTT
TRBD2,15,TRBJ2-7,NA,TRBV9,CASSVGGRVIDEQYF,TGTGCCAGCAGCGTAGGGGGGAGGGTAATCGACGAGCAGTACTTC
TRBD1,14,TRBJ1-5,NA,TRBV2,CASSGDRANQPQHF,TGTGCCAGCAGTGGGGACAGGGCCAATCAGCCCCAGCATTTT
TRBD1,14,TRBJ1-6,NA,TRBV6-5,CASSRQGTDSPLHF,TGTGCCAGCAGCCGACAGGGGACGGATTCACCCCTCCACTTT
TRBD2,16,TRBJ2-5,once,TRBV19,CASSIGLAGIQETQYF,TGTGCCAGTAGTATAGGACTAGCGGGGATCCAAGAGACCCAGTACTTC
NA,17,TRBJ2-2,NA,TRBV5-6,CASSSSRRLAGTGELFF,TGTGCCAGCAGCTCGTCTAGGCGTCTAGCAGGAACCGGGGAGCTGTTTTTT
TRBD1,14,TRBJ2-7,NA,TRBV6-5,CASNPGQGRYEQYF,TGTGCCAGCAATCCGGGACAGGGGAGGTACGAGCAGTACTTC
NA,16,TRBJ2-3,NA,TRBV4-1,CASSQVGRDSPDTQYF,TGCGCCAGCAGCCAAGTTGGGCGGGATTCCCCAGATACGCAGTATTTT
NA,14,TRBJ2-1,NA,TRBV5-1,CASSGTQSANEQFF,TGCGCCAGCAGCGGGACACAGTCAGCTAATGAGCAGTTCTTC
TRBD1,14,TRBJ2-3,once,TRBV11-3,CASSPGTERDTQYF,TGTGCCAGCAGCCCTGGGACAGAACGCGATACGCAGTATTTT
NA,11,TRBJ1-1,NA,TRBV29-1,CSVEQGTEAFF,TGCAGCGTTGAACAGGGTACTGAAGCTTTCTTT
NA,12,TRBJ1-2,NA,TRBV2,CASSVTLSGYTF,TGTGCCAGCAGCGTCACCCTATCTGGCTACACCTTC
TRBD2,17,TRBJ2-1,NA,TRBV28,CASSSLSLAGGLNEQFF,TGTGCCAGCAGTTCCCTCTCACTAGCGGGAGGGCTAAATGAGCAGTTCTTC
NA,14,TRBJ2-2,NA,TRBV5-1,CASSTTSSTGELFF,TGCGCCAGCAGCACTACTAGTAGCACCGGGGAGCTGTTTTTT
NA,16,TRBJ1-5,NA,TRBV15,CATSRGDGGRGQPQHF,TGTGCCACCAGCAGGGGGGATGGGGGCCGGGGTCAGCCCCAGCATTTT
NA,15,TRBJ2-7,NA,TRBV12-1,CASSLRDREYYEQYF,TGTGCCAGCAGCCTTCGGGACAGGGAGTATTACGAGCAGTACTTC
NA,17,TRBJ1-1,NA,TRBV12-2,CASPLTGPCSTNTEAFF,TGTGCAAGTCCCTTGACAGGGCCCTGTTCAACTAACACTGAAGCTTTCTTT
TRBD1,13,TRBJ2-7,NA,TRBV4-1,CASSLPGGLEQYF,TGCGCCAGCAGCCTTCCAGGGGGTCTCGAGCAGTACTTC
NA,13,TRBJ2-7,NA,TRBV27,CASRGGAVREQYF,TGTGCCAGCAGGGGGGGGGCAGTACGCGAGCAGTACTTC
NA,15,TRBJ2-1,NA,TRBV4-2,CASSQESGEYNEQFF,TGTGCCAGCAGCCAAGAATCGGGAGAATACAATGAGCAGTTCTTC
NA,13,TRBJ1-5,NA,TRBV7-8,CASSLAVSQPQHF,TGTGCCAGCAGCTTAGCGGTGAGTCAGCCCCAGCATTTT
NA,16,TRBJ1-4,NA,TRBV5-1,CASSPGQLATNEKLFF,TGCGCCAGCAGCCCCGGACAGCTGGCTACTAATGAAAAACTGTTTTTT
TRBD2,16,TRBJ2-2,NA,TRBV7-9,CASSPLAGGLTGELFF,TGTGCCAGCAGCCCACTAGCGGGAGGGCTTACCGGGGAGCTGTTTTTT
TRBD2,20,TRBJ2-5,NA,TRBV10-3,CAISDGLAGRPTPSQETQYF,TGTGCCATCAGTGATGGGTTAGCGGGGAGGCCCACCCCCTCCCAAGAGACCCAGTACTTC
TRBD1,16,TRBJ1-1,NA,TRBV10-3,CAARKSTGTANTEAFF,TGTGCCGCCAGAAAGAGTACCGGGACAGCTAACACTGAAGCTTTCTTT
NA,14,TRBJ1-4,NA,TRBV24-1,CATSVRKLNEKLFF,TGTGCCACCAGTGTGCGGAAACTTAATGAAAAACTGTTTTTT
NA,14,TRBJ1-1,NA,TRBV19,CASNRGLRNTEAFF,TGTGCCAGCAACCGCGGGCTGAGGAACACTGAAGCTTTCTTT
NA,15,TRBJ1-5,NA,TRBV6-2/TRBV6-3,CASSYALRPLSAQHF,TGTGCCAGCAGTTACGCCCTACGGCCCCTTAGCGCCCAGCATTTT
NA,15,TRBJ2-3,NA,TRBV5-1,CASSLRGLFTDTQYF,TGCGCCAGCAGCTTGAGAGGGTTGTTCACAGATACGCAGTATTTT
NA,14,TRBJ1-2,NA,TRBV4-3,CASSQDRANYGYTF,TGCGCCAGCAGCCAAGACAGGGCTAACTATGGCTACACCTTC
TRBD1,15,TRBJ1-3,once,TRBV7-9,CASSSTGNSGNTIYF,TGTGCCAGCAGCTCGACAGGGAACTCTGGAAACACCATATATTTT